This T cell receptor (beta chain) is drawn from a study of graft-versus-host responses after intestinal transplantation. Findings and limits, study-wide: Among recipient marrow samples, GvH clones were found; some appeared first in ileum or blood. Circulating GvH clones peaking coincided with falling HvG clones soon after transplant.

With roughly 200,000 irradiated, violet-dye-labeled stimulator cells, roughly 200,000 CFSE-labeled responder cells were plated. After mixed lymphocyte reaction, dividing CD4+ and CD8+ responder T cells were sorted. Concerning this clone: Its ends do not fully match the called genes, so a read error is possible.

From germline, CDR1 is SNHLY and CDR2 FYNNEI. The CDR3 consists of 13 residues. TCRdb's copy holds only in-frame clones and misses some; the assay was immunoSEQ multiplex PCR. The sample yields 20,000 to 25,000 clones, about 35% seen once. V and J are TRBV2 and TRBJ1-1; D is uncertain. The sample was alloreactive CD8+ T cells from a mixed lymphocyte reaction culture, taken before intestinal transplant. Subset: CFSE-low proliferating T cells sorted from approximately 6-day pre-transplant mixed lymphocyte reaction (GvH or HvG direction). This receptor was obtained from a human patient who received an intestinal transplant. The CDR3 DNA reads TGTGCCATCAGTGATTGGCCGGCCCCAGAGGCTTTCTTT. This encodes CAISDWPAPEAFF.